This T cell receptor beta chain was recorded in a study of long-term antiretroviral therapy in people with HIV. Version v3.0 of the immunoSEQ assay ran at survey level. Clones were sequenced by immunoSEQ multiplex PCR, and TCRdb holds only the in-frame ones, with some missing. Of 15,000 to 20,000 clones listed, roughly nine tenths are singletons. Overall study findings and caveats: Missing from the dataset were any data on ART adherence, viral resistance or therapy changes. At every time point, clones expanded before ART dominated the repertoire. The blood, collected between 2004 and 2017, was possibly taken under older ART regimens. Increased diversity was seen after ART, yet it remained lower than in transplant donor controls.

This clone was counted a single time. Its antigen is currently unknown. The sample here was unsorted PBMCs, taken 4.2 years after starting antiretroviral therapy. The receptor comes from a man aged 50 to 60 with HIV.

The CDR3 spells CASSSINDLYEQYF. CDR3 bases: TGTGCCAGCAGCTCCATAAACGACCTCTACGAGCAGTACTTC. The chain recombines TRBV13 with TRBJ2-7; D unclear. This CDR3 comprises 14 residues. Trimming took off 4 bases at V and 3 bases at J, with 13 bases between the two ends. Germline V gene sequence: CDR1 PRHDT, CDR2 FYEKMQ (reference sequence).